These T cell receptor beta chains were read from a single sample in a study of blood T cell repertoires in COVID-19. Sequencing was performed with immunoSEQ multiplex PCR; in TCRdb, only in-frame clones are kept and a portion is missing. The table lists 150,000 to 200,000 clones, approximately 80% of them singletons. The sample taken for sequencing was peripheral blood. These receptors were collected from a woman aged 70 to 79 with COVID-19, enrolled during active disease. Both conserved end residues are part of each CDR3. The D gene is left open where the match is weak. Expanded clones get a size class; other rows say once, few or many, or leave the size out.

j_gene | v_gene | len | abundance | d_gene | CDR3aa | CDR3nt
TRBJ1-1 | TRBV11-3 | 13 | - | - | CASSLYRATEAFF | TGTGCCAGCAGCTTATACAGGGCCACTGAAGCTTTCTTT
TRBJ1-1 | TRBV27 | 14 | - | - | CASSFYAESAEAFF | TGTGCCAGCAGTTTTTATGCAGAATCCGCTGAAGCTTTCTTT
TRBJ1-3 | TRBV30 | 16 | - | - | CAWSALLKGAGNTIYF | TGTGCCTGGAGTGCGCTACTAAAGGGGGCTGGAAACACCATATATTTT
TRBJ2-7 | TRBV7-9 | 13 | - | TRBD1 | CASRMDQGASQYF | TGTGCCAGCAGGATGGACCAGGGGGCGAGTCAGTACTTC
TRBJ1-2 | TRBV6-5 | 13 | - | - | CASSRDTEYGYTF | TGTGCCAGCAGTCGGGACACAGAATATGGCTACACCTTC
TRBJ1-1 | TRBV18 | 17 | - | - | CASSPRRPLGGVTEAFF | TGTGCCAGCTCACCACGCCGCCCGCTCGGGGGGGTCACTGAAGCTTTCTTT
TRBJ2-2 | TRBV27 | 14 | - | - | CASRIRGAPGELFF | TGTGCCAGCAGAATACGGGGGGCCCCCGGGGAGCTGTTTTTT
TRBJ2-1 | TRBV5-4 | 16 | - | TRBD2 | CASSLTPSGRRNEQFF | TGTGCCAGCAGCTTAACTCCTAGCGGGAGACGAAATGAGCAGTTCTTC
TRBJ2-5 | TRBV2 | 14 | few | - | CASSGGYQQETQYF | TGTGCCAGCAGTGGAGGGTACCAACAAGAGACCCAGTACTTC
TRBJ1-2 | TRBV5-1 | 16 | - | TRBD1 | CASSLSTAGTGSGYTF | TGCGCCAGCAGCTTGTCCACCGCCGGGACAGGGAGCGGCTACACCTTC
TRBJ2-7 | TRBV18 | 17 | once | - | CASSSGQDLSNAYEQYF | TGTGCCAGCTCTAGCGGACAGGACTTATCTAACGCCTACGAGCAGTACTTC
TRBJ1-2 | TRBV15 | 14 | - | - | CATSRDPGESGYTF | TGTGCCACCAGCAGAGATCCGGGGGAATCTGGCTACACCTTC
TRBJ2-5 | TRBV14 | 12 | few | - | CASSRLQETQYF | TGTGCCAGCAGCCGTCTCCAAGAGACCCAGTACTTC
TRBJ2-6 | TRBV3-1/TRBV3-2 | 15 | - | - | CASINQGPGANVLTF | TGTGCCAGCATTAATCAGGGTCCTGGGGCCAACGTCCTGACTTTC
TRBJ2-2 | TRBV4-1 | 16 | - | TRBD2 | CASSQVSGRVTGELFF | TGCGCCAGCAGCCAAGTGAGCGGGAGGGTCACCGGGGAGCTGTTTTTT
TRBJ1-1 | TRBV18 | 15 | - | - | CASSPPGKGATEAFF | TGTGCCAGCTCACCACCAGGGAAAGGGGCCACTGAAGCTTTCTTT
TRBJ1-1 | TRBV5-3 | 14 | - | TRBD1 | CARSNRQGCTEAFF | TGTGCCAGAAGTAACAGACAGGGGTGCACTGAAGCTTTCTTT
TRBJ1-1 | TRBV11-2 | 13 | - | - | CASSLGVNTEAFF | TGTGCCAGCAGCTTAGGAGTGAACACTGAAGCTTTCTTT
TRBJ1-1 | TRBV19 | 14 | few | - | CASIPGKGGTEAFF | TGTGCCAGTATCCCTGGCAAGGGAGGCACTGAAGCTTTCTTT
TRBJ1-1 | TRBV11-3 | 13 | - | TRBD1 | CASSLTGDTEAFF | TGTGCCAGCAGTCTTACAGGGGACACTGAAGCTTTCTTT
TRBJ1-4 | TRBV20-1 | 13 | - | TRBD1 | CSASGDREEKLFF | TGCAGTGCTAGTGGGGACAGGGAAGAAAAACTGTTTTTT
TRBJ2-7 | TRBV18 | 13 | - | - | CASSPDTSYEQYF | TGTGCCAGCTCGCCGGACACCTCCTACGAGCAGTACTTC